This T cell receptor (beta chain) derives from a study of a mutant IDH1 vaccine in newly diagnosed glioma. Study overall: Vaccination started 4-6 weeks after radiotherapy alone, or with temozolomide cycles. V12 fell at week 35 and V13, the study end, at week 47.

Sequencing used immunoSEQ multiplex PCR; TCRdb keeps in-frame clones, though not all of them. The sample has some 87,000 clones, approximately 78% seen once; the top ten hold under 6.5%. Time point indicated: week 47, end of study. Vaccination comprised doses that each held 300 ug of mutant IDH1 20-mer peptide, plus topical imiquimod. A note on this clone: Its specificity is not known.

CDR3 length: 14 amino acids. Between the trimmed V and J ends, which lost 5 bases and 8 bases, there was a span of 15 bases. Germline V gene sequence: CDR1 SGHVS, CDR2 FQNEAQ. This chain links TRBV7-8 with TRBJ1-4; D gene ambiguous. The receptor was isolated from a man aged 40-49 years with glioma. Sequenced material: PBMCs, taken from a glioma patient whose treatment included an IDH1 peptide vaccine. In DNA form, the CDR3 reads TGTGCCAGCAGCCCTGACCTATCTAGGGAAAAACTGTTTTTT. Amino acid sequence: CASSPDLSREKLFF.